The 32 T cell receptor beta chains below all came from one sample that was sequenced in a study of blood T cell repertoires in COVID-19. Sequenced by immunoSEQ multiplex PCR; TCRdb stores in-frame clones only, minus some. The data hold some 250,000 clones, with 86% observed a single time. The specimen was peripheral blood. These receptors all come from a woman aged 25 to 39 who had recovered from COVID-19.

V gene TRBV27 combines with J gene TRBJ2-7; TRBD1 agrees at 12 bases. Germline V gene data show CDR1 as MNHEY and CDR2 as SMNVEV (reference sequence). After removal of 5 bases from V and 6 bases from J, the junction contained 8 bases not matched to a gene. CDR3 length: 15 residues. For the CDR3, the DNA is TGTGCCAGCAGTCTAGGGACAGGGGGCGGTTTCGAGCAGTACTTC. The encoded protein is CASSLGTGGGFEQYF.

The table lists this clone with a few counts. This chain connects TRBV7-3 to TRBJ2-1; the D gene is possibly TRBD2 (7 bases). Germline assignment: CDR1 SGHTA and CDR2 FQGTGA. CDR3 length equals 14 residues. V dropped 3 bases and J dropped 5 bases, with 11 bases sitting between them. The CDR3 DNA is TGTGCCAGCAGCTTGGCGGGGGCCCACAATGAGCAGTTCTTC. This codes for CASSLAGAHNEQFF.

The chain recombines TRBV18 with TRBJ2-5; D is possibly TRBD2 (5 bases). The V gene lost 4 bases and the J gene lost 5 bases, with 17 bases spanning the gap. Germline V CDR1 and CDR2: KGHSH, LQKENI. The length of the CDR3 is 15 residues. The CDR3: CASSLGSGYAETQYF. The CDR3 nucleotides read TGTGCCAGCTCACTTGGGTCGGGGTACGCGGAGACCCAGTACTTC.

The chain joins TRBV9 to TRBJ1-4, with D uncertain. CDR1 and CDR2 from the germline V gene are SGDLS and YYNGEE. This CDR3 spans 14 amino acids. V lost 4 bases and J lost 1, with 8 bases in between. For the CDR3, the DNA is TGTGCCAGCAGCCCCCCCGGAACTAATGAAAAACTGTTTTTT. Protein: CASSPPGTNEKLFF.

The sample holds a few counts of this clone. The chain joins TRBV19 to TRBJ1-4; 8 nucleotides line up with TRBD1. The CDR3 has 15 amino acids. With V trimmed by 4 bases and J by 4 bases, 5 bases remained unmatched. Germline V gene data show CDR1 as LNHDA and CDR2 as SQIVND (reference sequence). DNA for the CDR3: TGTGCCAGTAGTACCGGGACAGGAGGTAATGAAAAACTGTTTTTT. It translates to CASSTGTGGNEKLFF.

V is TRBV27 and J is TRBJ2-7, with TRBD1 identical over 9 bases. The CDR3 has 15 residues. Germline CDR1 MNHEY, CDR2 SMNVEV (reference sequence). The trim removed 2 bases at V and 2 bases at J, leaving 4 bases unmatched. DNA for the CDR3: TGTGCCAGCAGTTTAGTCGGGACAGGGCCCTACGAGCAGTACTTC. This encodes CASSLVGTGPYEQYF.

This clone was picked up a small number of times. This chain uses TRBV6-5 with TRBJ2-1; 8 bases map to TRBD1. This CDR3 is built from 14 residues. The germline CDR1 and CDR2 sequences are MNHEY and SVGAGI. With 6 bases clipped from V and 0 bases from J, the junction kept 1 base outside the gene matches. This chain's CDR3 is CASRTGDSYNEQFF. CDR3 DNA: TGTGCCAGCAGGACAGGGGACTCCTACAATGAGCAGTTCTTC.

The gene calls are TRBV9 and TRBJ2-3, with 7 positions matching TRBD1. V shed 2 bases and J 0 bases; nucleotides not matched to a gene: 3. CDR1 and CDR2 from the germline V gene are SGDLS and YYNGEE. This CDR3 spans 15 amino acids. The CDR3 sequence: CASSVWDSSTDTQYF. The CDR3 DNA is TGTGCCAGCAGCGTCTGGGACAGTAGCACAGATACGCAGTATTTT.

This clone was detected only once. The J gene is TRBJ2-2, the V gene TRBV12-3 or TRBV12-4; D is undetermined. CDR3 size: 13 residues. Trimming shortened V by 0 bases and J by 5 bases, and 4 bases separated the two germline ends. The DNA of the CDR3 is TGTGCCAGCAGTTTAGCGCTAACCGGGGAGCTGTTTTTT. This sequence encodes CASSLALTGELFF.

This chain links TRBV4-1 with TRBJ1-2, with TRBD1 matching 8 bases. The CDR3 is 19 amino acids. CDR1 is MGHRA, CDR2 YSYEKL, per germline. V lost 3 bases to trimming and J lost 6 bases; unmatched junction nucleotides: 21. In DNA form, the CDR3 reads TGCGCCAGCAGCCATCTACTCTCGACAGGGGCCTCTATTGGCCATGGCTACACCTTC. This codes for CASSHLLSTGASIGHGYTF.

The V and J genes are TRBV2 and TRBJ2-5; 9 nucleotides align to TRBD2. With V trimmed by 6 bases and J by 3 bases, 8 bases remained unmatched. The germline CDR1 and CDR2 sequences are SNHLY and FYNNEI. This CDR3 spans 15 amino acids. CDR3 nucleotide sequence: TGTGCCAGCAGCGAAACCGGACTAGCGAAAGAGACCCAGTACTTC. Residues: CASSETGLAKETQYF. The full variable domain, with the rest looked up from reference TRBV2 and TRBJ2-5, is EPEVTQTPSHQVTQMGQEVILRCVPISNHLYFYWYRQILGQKVEFLVSFYNNEISEKSEIFDDQFSVERPDGSNFTLKIRSTKLEDSAMYFCASSETGLAKETQYFGPGTRLLVL.

A word on this clone: One end of the junction is discordant with germline, which a read error may explain. This chain links TRBV6-5 with TRBJ1-6; D possibly corresponds to TRBD1 (6 bases). Germline loops: CDR1 MNHEY, CDR2 SVGAGI. This CDR3 comprises 15 residues. CDR3 in amino acids: CASGTGTTYSSPLHF. CDR3 DNA: TGTGCCAGCGGTACCGGGACAACTTATAGTTCACCCCTCCACTTT.

The CDR3, as DNA: TGTGCCAGCAATCGGAGGGATGAAGGCACTGAAGCTTTCTTT. Its translation is CASNRRDEGTEAFF. The rearrangement joins TRBV2 to TRBJ1-1; no firm D call. Trimming stripped 7 bases from V and 4 bases from J, with 16 bases between. There are 14 residues in the CDR3. CDR1 SNHLY and CDR2 FYNNEI come from the germline V gene.

In this sample, this clone turned up a few times. This chain joins TRBV4-2 and TRBJ1-1; the D is unclear. V lost 2 bases to trimming and J lost 1 base, with 8 bases between them. Germline loops: CDR1 LGHNA, CDR2 YNFKEQ. This CDR3 has 14 residues. The CDR3 region is CASSQIGGNTEAFF. The CDR3 DNA reads as TGTGCCAGCAGCCAAATAGGCGGGAACACTGAAGCTTTCTTT.

The chain links TRBV2 to TRBJ1-2, with no clear D. Germline assignment: CDR1 SNHLY and CDR2 FYNNEI. Between the trimmed V and J ends, which lost 4 bases and 2 bases, there was a span of 11 bases. The CDR3 totals 14 residues. The CDR3 reads CASSVIPGNYGYTF. Written as DNA, the CDR3 is TGTGCCAGCAGTGTCATTCCCGGGAACTATGGCTACACCTTC.

The chain links TRBV5-1 to TRBJ2-3; 8 nucleotides match TRBD2. The germline V gene has CDR1 SGHRS and CDR2 YFSETQ. V lost 0 bases and J lost 1; bases outside the gene matches: 4. The length of the CDR3 is 16 residues. The CDR3 protein is CASSLDSRGGTDTQYF. In nucleotides, the CDR3 is TGCGCCAGCAGCTTGGATTCGCGGGGGGGCACAGATACGCAGTATTTT.

This clone appeared a single time. V usage is TRBV7-9 and J usage is TRBJ1-4; D call uncertain. The germline CDR1 and CDR2 sequences are SEHNR and FQNEAQ (reference sequence). V was trimmed by 4 bases and J by 5 bases, leaving 14 bases between them. This CDR3 has 15 residues. The CDR3 DNA reads as TGTGCCAGCAGCTCCAACCGGGATCTCAATGAAAAACTGTTTTTT. Translating it yields CASSSNRDLNEKLFF.

The gene calls are TRBV7-2 and TRBJ2-3, with 9 bases fitting TRBD2. Germline loops: CDR1 SGHTA, CDR2 FQGNSA. The trim removed 1 base at V and 4 bases at J, leaving 3 bases unmatched. The CDR3 covers 15 residues. This CDR3 is CASSLVAGGADTQYF. DNA of the CDR3: TGTGCCAGCAGCTTAGTGGCGGGGGGGGCAGATACGCAGTATTTT.

The chain employs TRBV11-2 and TRBJ1-1; perhaps TRBD1 as D (5 bases). Trimming cost V 2 bases and J 5 bases, with 15 bases left between them. Germline loops: CDR1 SGHAT, CDR2 FQNNGV. The CDR3 runs to 15 residues. The CDR3 coding sequence is TGTGCCAGCAGCTTACTTTTTGGGGCGCGAACTGAAGCTTTCTTT. Its translation: CASSLLFGARTEAFF.

This chain links TRBV2 with TRBJ2-7, with D maybe TRBD1 (6 bases). The length of the CDR3 is 14 residues. V was shortened by 4 bases and J by 3 bases, with 13 bases between the two germline ends. Germline loops: CDR1 SNHLY, CDR2 FYNNEI. The CDR3 protein is CASSAPGQSYEQYF. The CDR3 nucleotides read TGTGCCAGCAGTGCCCCGGGACAAAGCTACGAGCAGTACTTC. Full variable domain (missing parts from reference TRBV2 and TRBJ2-7): EPEVTQTPSHQVTQMGQEVILRCVPISNHLYFYWYRQILGQKVEFLVSFYNNEISEKSEIFDDQFSVERPDGSNFTLKIRSTKLEDSAMYFCASSAPGQSYEQYFGPGTRLTVT.

CDR3 bases: TGTGCCAGCAGCCCCGGGGGGGCTATAATCCATGAGCAGTTCTTC. It specifies CASSPGGAIIHEQFF. The chain employs TRBV3-1 (or the pseudogene TRBV3-2) and TRBJ2-1; TRBD2 matches at 8 bases. The length of the CDR3 is 15 residues. The V and J ends lost 4 bases and 8 bases, in that order; junction bases with no gene match: 10. The V gene's germline CDR1 is LGHDT and CDR2 YNNKEL (reference sequence).

V usage is TRBV11-3 and J usage is TRBJ2-7; 10 nucleotides match TRBD1. The CDR3 totals 14 residues. V dropped 3 bases and J dropped 3; count of bases not matched to a gene: 2. Looked up from germline, CDR1 is SGHNT and CDR2 is YENEEA. In DNA, the CDR3 is TGTGCCAGCAGCTTCGGACAGGGGGACTACGAGCAGTACTTC. The encoded protein is CASSFGQGDYEQYF.

The genes are TRBV5-4 and TRBJ2-3; 8 bases map to TRBD2. Per the germline V gene, CDR1 is SGHNT and CDR2 is YYREEE (reference sequence). V lost 4 bases, J lost 1 base, and 8 bases stayed unmatched. The CDR3 length is 16 residues. CDR3 sequence reads: CASSPYGGAGTDTQYF. CDR3 nucleotide sequence: TGTGCCAGCAGCCCGTACGGGGGGGCGGGCACAGATACGCAGTATTTT. Full variable domain (remainder filled in from reference TRBV5-4 and TRBJ2-3): ETGVTQSPTHLIKTRGQQVTLRCSSQSGHNTVSWYQQALGQGPQFIFQYYREEENGRGNFPPRFSGLQFPNYSSELNVNALELDDSALYLCASSPYGGAGTDTQYFGPGTRLTVL.

The rearrangement uses TRBV27 and TRBJ1-6, with D tentatively TRBD1 (5 bases). Trimming shortened V by 7 bases and J by 0 bases, and 13 bases separated the two germline ends. The length of the CDR3 is 16 residues. CDR1 and CDR2 (germline): MNHEY, SMNVEV (reference sequence). The CDR3 bases are TGTGCCAGCACCATGGGGGGATTCTCCTATAATTCACCCCTCCACTTT. Amino acid sequence: CASTMGGFSYNSPLHF.

The rearrangement links TRBV13 to TRBJ2-7; a weak D match, TRBD1 (5 bases). Germline V lookup: CDR1 PRHDT, CDR2 FYEKMQ (reference sequence). Between the trimmed V and J ends, which lost 2 bases and 3 bases, there was a span of 14 bases. CDR3 length equals 15 residues. The CDR3 bases are TGTGCCAGCAGCTTACGACGTCGACAGTTCTACGAGCAGTACTTC. Its protein is CASSLRRRQFYEQYF.

The table lists this clone with a few counts. The rearrangement links TRBV19 to TRBJ2-7, with 7 bases fitting TRBD1. The CDR3 runs to 13 residues. V lost 5 bases to trimming and J lost 3 bases; unmatched junction nucleotides: 4. The V gene's germline CDR1 is LNHDA and CDR2 SQIVND (reference sequence). Here the CDR3 reads CASSSGTDYEQYF. The CDR3 nucleotides read TGTGCCAGTAGTTCCGGGACAGACTACGAGCAGTACTTC. Drawing the rest from reference TRBV19 and TRBJ2-7, the complete variable domain is DGGITQSPKYLFRKEGQNVTLSCEQNLNHDAMYWYRQDPGQGLRLIYYSQIVNDFQKGDIAEGYSVSREKKESFPLTVTSAQKNPTAFYLCASSSGTDYEQYFGPGTRLTVT.

The chain couples TRBV29-1 to TRBJ1-1; D call uncertain. Germline-derived CDR1 and CDR2 are SQVTM and ANQGSEA. Trimming shortened V by 8 bases and J by 11 bases, and 18 bases separated the two germline ends. CDR3 length: 11 residues. CDR3 sequence: CSFRVLGGAFF. The CDR3 DNA follows: TGCAGCTTTCGGGTCCTAGGTGGGGCTTTCTTT. The entire variable domain, with the rest obtained from reference TRBV29-1 and TRBJ1-1, is as follows: SAVISQKPSRDICQRGTSLTIQCQVDSQVTMMFWYRQQPGQSLTLIATANQGSEATYESGFVIDKFPISRPNLTFSTLTVSNMSPEDSSIYLCSFRVLGGAFFGQGTRLTVV.

This clone was detected only a few times. The CDR3 nucleotides are TGTGCCAGCAGCGCGGGCCCAAGACTAGCGGGGGGCGATGAGCAGTTCTTC. It encodes CASSAGPRLAGGDEQFF. The chain joins TRBV11-2 to TRBJ2-1; 13 nucleotides agree with TRBD2. Germline lookup yields CDR1 SGHAT and CDR2 FQNNGV. V lost 5 bases and J lost 8; bases outside the gene matches: 12. The CDR3 sequence is 17 residues long.

V is TRBV2 and J is TRBJ1-3; D might be TRBD1 (6 bases). Germline V gives CDR1 SNHLY, CDR2 FYNNEI. V was trimmed by 2 bases and J by 4 bases, leaving 15 bases between them. The CDR3 spans 16 residues. This chain's CDR3 is CASSERRQVGGNTIYF. CDR3 in DNA: TGTGCCAGCAGTGAAAGAAGACAGGTTGGCGGAAACACCATATATTTT.

V is TRBV27 and J is TRBJ2-3; tentative D call: TRBD2 (5 bases). The CDR3 extends over 15 amino acids. Trimming shortened V by 10 bases and J by 2 bases, and 19 bases separated the two germline ends. Germline values: CDR1 MNHEY, CDR2 SMNVEV (reference sequence). The CDR3 region has the DNA TGTGCCACCAACGATCTACCGGGGTCCACAGATACGCAGTATTTT. Translated: CATNDLPGSTDTQYF.

The V call is TRBV7-2, the J call TRBJ2-3; D remains unclear. V was shortened by 5 bases and J by 1 base, with 13 bases between the two germline ends. CDR1 and CDR2 from the germline V gene are SGHTA and FQGNSA. This CDR3 contains 15 residues. CDR3 protein: CASSPLNSGTDTQYF. In DNA, the CDR3 is TGTGCCAGCAGCCCGTTAAATTCCGGCACAGATACGCAGTATTTT.

The V and J genes are TRBV19 and TRBJ2-2, with 9 bases matching TRBD2. CDR1 is LNHDA, CDR2 SQIVND, per germline (reference sequence). This CDR3 has 19 residues. The V and J ends lost 5 bases and 5 bases, in that order; junction bases with no gene match: 18. CDR3 DNA sequence: TGTGCCAGTAGTCTCTACCCCCGCGCGGGGGGGCTTCCTACCGGGGAGCTGTTTTTT. This sequence encodes CASSLYPRAGGLPTGELFF.